What follows are 20 T cell receptor beta chains derived from one specimen sequenced in a study of shared clonotypes between healthy human individuals (dated by TCRdb to 2018 to 2021). Receptors were amplified or captured by the immunoSEQ multiplex PCR assay. Not all clones reach the TCRdb copy of this immuneACCESS table, which keeps in-frame sequences only. Checked studies attribute under half of the gap to unresolved V genes and leave the rest unexplained. For this sample there are about 600,000 clones; 95% to 98% appear just once. The top ten clones comprise 0.045% to 0.07% of the sample. The specimen sequenced was naive CD4+ T cells sorted from blood. According to the study, the label for this sample's cell subset or site signals: CD45RA+ positively selected. The receptor set was obtained from a woman in her 30s in good health.

The chain carries TRBV28 and TRBJ1-1; 7 bases agree with TRBD1. Germline V gene sequence: CDR1 MDHEN, CDR2 SYDVKM. V trimming: 8 bases; J trimming: 5 bases; junction bases outside the gene matches: 8. The CDR3 runs 13 residues. The CDR3 sequence: CASGLGGRTEAFF. CDR3 sequence (DNA): TGTGCCAGCGGGCTAGGGGGCAGAACTGAAGCTTTCTTT.

This chain uses TRBV19 with TRBJ1-3, with a weak D call TRBD1 (5 bases). Looked up from germline, CDR1 is LNHDA and CDR2 is SQIVND (reference sequence). Trimming pared 1 base from V and 4 bases from J, leaving 11 bases between. The CDR3 has 15 residues. In DNA form, the CDR3 reads TGTGCCAGTAGTATAGGGGGCTCTGCAGGAAACACCATATATTTT. This gives the protein CASSIGGSAGNTIYF.

The rearrangement links TRBV14 to TRBJ1-2; 8 nucleotides line up with TRBD1. The trim removed 3 bases at V and 6 bases at J, leaving 15 bases unmatched. There are 17 residues in the CDR3. Germline loops: CDR1 SGHDN, CDR2 FVKESK. The CDR3 region has the DNA TGTGCCAGCAGCCACCCTGGTGGTACGGGACAGGTTAATGGCTACACCTTC. This gives the protein CASSHPGGTGQVNGYTF.

The chain is built from TRBV2 and TRBJ2-2; a weak D match, TRBD2 (7 bases). This CDR3 comprises 14 residues. Trimming shortened V by 1 base and J by 6 bases, and 9 bases separated the two germline ends. Germline V CDR1 and CDR2: SNHLY, FYNNEI. The CDR3 region is CASSEGGGAGELFF. The CDR3 region has the DNA TGTGCCAGCAGTGAAGGAGGGGGGGCCGGGGAGCTGTTTTTT.

This sequence joins TRBV5-4 and TRBJ2-5; 7 positions match TRBD1. In germline, CDR1 is SGHNT, CDR2 YYREEE (reference sequence). The J segment lost 5 bases and the V segment lost 3 bases, leaving 7 bases of the junction unmatched. CDR3 length: 14 residues. CDR3 coding DNA: TGTGCCAGCAGCTATAAAGGGGGCCCGGAGACCCAGTACTTC. It yields the protein CASSYKGGPETQYF.

The chain has TRBV28 and TRBJ1-1; D is perhaps TRBD1 (5 bases). Germline CDR1 and CDR2: MDHEN and SYDVKM. This CDR3 has 15 residues. Trimming pared 3 bases from V and 0 bases from J, leaving 11 bases between. The CDR3 spells CASSLGDRLNTEAFF. The CDR3 DNA follows: TGTGCCAGCAGTTTGGGGGACCGATTGAACACTGAAGCTTTCTTT.

The rearrangement joins TRBV5-1 to TRBJ2-5, with 7 bases aligning to TRBD2. V shed 4 bases and J 2 bases; nucleotides not matched to a gene: 2. CDR1 and CDR2 (germline): SGHRS, YFSETQ. This CDR3 spans 13 amino acids. In DNA form, the CDR3 reads TGCGCCAGCAGCCTTAGCGGGCAAGAGACCCAGTACTTC. Translation gives CASSLSGQETQYF.

The CDR3 sequence is CASSGTGAGSGAIEQFF. CDR3 DNA sequence: TGTGCCAGCAGCGGGACAGGGGCGGGTAGCGGGGCAATAGAGCAGTTCTTC. V usage is TRBV28 and J usage is TRBJ2-1; 10 bases are shared with TRBD1. The length of the CDR3 is 17 residues. V gave up 6 bases and J gave up 10 bases; unmatched junction bases: 18. Germline V lookup: CDR1 MDHEN, CDR2 SYDVKM.

The V and J genes are TRBV6-1 and TRBJ2-7, with 10 bases lining up with TRBD2. V lost 9 bases and J lost 2; bases outside the gene matches: 7. This CDR3 comprises 14 residues. Germline values: CDR1 MNHNS, CDR2 SASEGT. CDR3 protein: CASRPSGRAYEQYF. In DNA form, the CDR3 reads TGTGCCAGTAGGCCGAGCGGGAGGGCCTACGAGCAGTACTTC.

The chain combines TRBV5-6 with TRBJ2-1, with D perhaps TRBD1 or TRBD2 (5 bases each). Germline V gene sequence: CDR1 SGHDT, CDR2 YYEEEE. This CDR3 has 19 amino acids. V shed 2 bases and J shed 0 bases, with 21 bases lying between them. CDR3 in DNA: TGTGCCAGCAGCTTATCCGGGACCCATGGGGTTAGCTCCTACAATGAGCAGTTCTTC. This translates into CASSLSGTHGVSSYNEQFF.

The V and J genes are TRBV7-9 and TRBJ2-5; 10 bases are a match to TRBD2. TRBJ2-7 explains the end of the DNA better; the J call may be wrong. There are 12 residues in the CDR3. Germline-derived CDR1 and CDR2 are SEHNR and FQNEAQ (reference sequence). The CDR3 bases are TGTGCCTACTCTAGCGGGAGCAACGAGCAGTACTTC. It is translated as CAYSSGSNEQYF.

This CDR3 reads CASSPSPRDSKDTGELFF. The CDR3 DNA follows: TGTGCCAGCAGCCCCTCCCCCCGGGACTCGAAAGACACCGGGGAGCTGTTTTTT. V usage is TRBV5-4 and J usage is TRBJ2-2, with a tentative D call TRBD2 (6 bases). The CDR3 has 18 residues. Germline assignment: CDR1 SGHNT and CDR2 YYREEE (reference sequence). With 4 bases removed from V and 3 bases from J, the gap between germline ends came to 22 bases.

In this sample, this clone turned up once. The chain recombines TRBV4-2 with TRBJ2-7; 7 bases line up with TRBD2. The length of the CDR3 is 15 residues. V dropped 4 bases and J dropped 0; count of bases not matched to a gene: 6. Germline V gene sequence: CDR1 LGHNA, CDR2 YNFKEQ. CDR3 residues: CASSPSGESSYEQYF. The CDR3 DNA reads TGTGCCAGCAGCCCGAGCGGGGAAAGCTCCTACGAGCAGTACTTC.

For this clone: This sample also contains other DNA sequences that code for the same CDR3. The genes are TRBV28 and TRBJ2-3; maybe TRBD2 (6 bases). Between the trimmed V and J ends, which lost 1 base and 0 bases, there was a span of 8 bases. Germline-derived CDR1 and CDR2 are MDHEN and SYDVKM. The CDR3 covers 15 residues. The CDR3 DNA reads TGTGCCAGCAGTTTATCCGCGGGGAGCACAGATACGCAGTATTTT. It encodes CASSLSAGSTDTQYF.

The CDR3 DNA reads TGTGCCACCGGTCATAAAGTTGAAAAACTGTTTTTT. Amino acids: CATGHKVEKLFF. J is TRBJ1-4 and V is TRBV15, with D unclear. Germline CDR1 and CDR2: LNHNV and YYDKDF (reference sequence). The CDR3 is 12 amino acids. Trimming shortened V by 8 bases and J by 7 bases, and 11 bases separated the two germline ends.

In nucleotides, the CDR3 is TGTGCCAGCAGCTTGGCCGGGGAGGATGAAAAACTGTTTTTT. Translation gives CASSLAGEDEKLFF. This sequence joins TRBV5-6 and TRBJ1-4; D unresolved. The germline V gene encodes CDR1 SGHDT and CDR2 YYEEEE. V was clipped by 0 bases and J by 6 bases, with 9 bases between them. The CDR3 sequence is 14 residues long.

The chain employs TRBV28 and TRBJ2-7, with D perhaps matching TRBD1 (6 bases). CDR1 is MDHEN and CDR2 is SYDVKM in the germline V gene. The CDR3 runs 14 residues. The V end was cut by 3 bases, the J end by 3 bases, with 12 bases between. The chain's CDR3 is CASSFTGNIYEQYF. The CDR3 region has the DNA TGTGCCAGCAGTTTTACAGGGAACATCTACGAGCAGTACTTC. Drawing the rest from reference TRBV28 and TRBJ2-7, the complete variable domain is DVKVTQSSRYLVKRTGEKVFLECVQDMDHENMFWYRQDPGLGLRLIYFSYDVKMKEKGDIPEGYSVSREKKERFSLILESASTNQTSMYLCASSFTGNIYEQYFGPGTRLTVT.

The chain joins TRBV27 to TRBJ2-5; 11 bases agree with TRBD2. The J call is doubtful: the DNA matches TRBJ2-7 better. The CDR3 is 14 residues long. From germline, CDR1 is MNHEY and CDR2 SMNVEV (reference sequence). In DNA form, the CDR3 reads TGTGCCAGCTCTACGGGACTAGCGGCCCTCGAGCAGTACTTC. This translates into CASSTGLAALEQYF.

CDR3 in amino acids: CAIRRNRDRGNYGYTF. In DNA, the CDR3 is TGTGCCATCAGAAGAAACCGGGACAGGGGGAACTATGGCTACACCTTC. The chain links TRBV10-3 to TRBJ1-2, with 11 bases that match TRBD1. The CDR3 runs 16 residues. J lost 2 bases, V lost 6 bases, and 8 bases had no gene match. The germline V gene encodes CDR1 ENHRY and CDR2 SYGVKD.

As concerns this clone: Within the sample, other DNA sequences also encode this same CDR3. V gene TRBV5-1 combines with J gene TRBJ2-5; TRBD2 might be the D (5 bases). V was pared by 0 bases and J by 3 bases, with 6 bases between. Germline values: CDR1 SGHRS, CDR2 YFSETQ. The CDR3 spans 13 residues. The CDR3 sequence is CASSLAGKETQYF. CDR3 DNA sequence: TGCGCCAGCAGCTTGGCCGGGAAAGAGACCCAGTACTTC.